This entry lists 15 T cell receptor beta chains sequenced from one sample in a study of T cell responses to AZD1222 COVID-19 vaccine (TCRdb year 2021). The time point label here, explained by the study, means: baseline before first vaccination. The protocol used for the library was the immunoSEQ multiplex PCR assay. The table was pulled from immuneACCESS by TCRdb, which kept in-frame rearrangements only. Such tables lose some clones; where checked, under half of the loss comes from unresolved V genes, and the rest has no known cause. This sample gives about 100,000 clones in total; about 90% of them show up just once. Clones ranked in the top ten supply approximately 15% of the sample. Sequences were derived from peripheral blood, sampled on day 0 of AZD1222 vaccination. The receptors shown here come from an adult in good health.

The chain employs TRBV21-1 and TRBJ2-5; the table's D call of TRBD1 was not tested on the DNA. TRBV21-1 is a pseudogene segment. This CDR3 region has 15 residues. The CDR3 sequence: CASSKALRRVETQYF. The CDR3 DNA is TGTGCCAGCAGCAAAGCGTTACGCAGGGTGGAGACCCAGTACTTC.

This chain connects TRBV6-2 or TRBV6-3 to TRBJ2-2; D may be TRBD2 (5 bases). This CDR3 is built from 16 residues. Trimming took off 2 bases at V and 0 bases at J, with 10 bases between the two ends. The germline V gene has CDR1 MNHEY and CDR2 SVGEGT. CDR3 nucleotide sequence: TGTGCCAGCAGTTACGAGGGCGGAACGAACACCGGGGAGCTGTTTTTT. Translation: CASSYEGGTNTGELFF.

The V call is TRBV7-9, the J call TRBJ1-5; the D gene is possibly TRBD1 (6 bases). The CDR3 spans 14 residues. Germline CDR1 and CDR2: SEHNR and FQNEAQ (reference sequence). The V and J ends lost 5 bases and 4 bases respectively, with 12 bases between them. CDR3 sequence (DNA): TGTGCCAGCAGCAGGGGGACCGATAATCAGCCCCAGCATTTT. Protein sequence: CASSRGTDNQPQHF.

J is TRBJ1-3 and V is TRBV28; a possible D gene is TRBD1 (5 bases). The CDR3 sequence is 15 residues long. Deletions cut 3 bases from V and 2 bases from J, with 11 bases between. Germline CDR1 and CDR2: MDHEN and SYDVKM. This CDR3 reads CASSFRGRAGNTIYF. The CDR3 DNA is TGTGCCAGCAGTTTCCGGGGGAGGGCTGGAAACACCATATATTTT. The variable domain in full, completed from reference TRBV28 and TRBJ1-3, reads DVKVTQSSRYLVKRTGEKVFLECVQDMDHENMFWYRQDPGLGLRLIYFSYDVKMKEKGDIPEGYSVSREKKERFSLILESASTNQTSMYLCASSFRGRAGNTIYFGEGSWLTVV.

The chain is built from TRBV19 and TRBJ2-1; no definite D call. V was shortened by 3 bases and J by 10 bases, with 7 bases between the two germline ends. Germline CDR1 and CDR2: LNHDA and SQIVND (reference sequence). CDR3 size: 11 residues. CDR3 nucleotide sequence: TGTGCCAGTAGTATGGACCTAGAGCAGTTCTTC. Protein sequence: CASSMDLEQFF.

The V gene is TRBV6-6, the J gene TRBJ1-1, with TRBD1 as a possible D gene (5 bases). The CDR3 extends over 13 amino acids. Trimming shortened V by 6 bases and J by 10 bases, and 18 bases separated the two germline ends. Per the germline V gene, CDR1 is MNHNY and CDR2 is SVGAGI (reference sequence). The CDR3 nucleotides read TGTGCCAGCAGCTCCGGGACCCCTTTATTAGCTTTCTTT. Translated, it gives CASSSGTPLLAFF.

The chain has TRBV5-1 and TRBJ1-3; 7 bases map to TRBD1. From germline, CDR1 is SGHRS and CDR2 YFSETQ. The CDR3 has 17 amino acids. V lost 2 bases and J lost 6; bases outside the gene matches: 14. The CDR3 coding sequence is TGCGCCAGCAGCTTTCTATTACAGGGGTTTCAGGTAAACACCATATATTTT. It specifies CASSFLLQGFQVNTIYF.

This chain uses TRBV3-1 (or the pseudogene TRBV3-2) with TRBJ1-5; TRBD1 might be the D (5 bases). V lost 5 bases and J lost 2, with 10 bases in between. The V gene's germline CDR1 is LGHDT and CDR2 YNNKEL (reference sequence). CDR3 length: 14 residues. The CDR3 DNA reads TGTGCCAGCAGCGGGGGGATCGGCAATCAGCCCCAGCATTTT. This gives the protein CASSGGIGNQPQHF.

The chain joins TRBV24-1 to TRBJ1-1; 7 bases fit TRBD1. The CDR3 extends over 13 amino acids. Germline CDR1 reads KGHDR; CDR2 reads SFDVKD. V shed 10 bases and J 3 bases; nucleotides not matched to a gene: 7. CDR3 in amino acids: CATKGALDTEAFF. Written as DNA, the CDR3 is TGTGCCACGAAGGGGGCGCTTGACACTGAAGCTTTCTTT.

The CDR3 nucleotides read TGTGCCAGCAGCCCCTCTAGCGGGGTATACGAGCAGTACTTC. Translating gives CASSPSSGVYEQYF. The chain employs TRBV3-1 (or the pseudogene TRBV3-2) and TRBJ2-7; 9 bases are shared with TRBD2. The germline CDR1 and CDR2 sequences are LGHDT and YNNKEL (reference sequence). The CDR3 totals 14 residues. With 4 bases clipped from V and 4 bases from J, the junction kept 5 bases outside the gene matches.

CDR3 sequence reads: CASSFGEITNTGELFF. CDR3 DNA sequence: TGTGCCAGCAGCTTCGGAGAGATAACGAACACCGGGGAGCTGTTTTTT. The chain is built from TRBV7-6 and TRBJ2-2; D remains unclear. The ends were cut back, 3 bases at V and 0 bases at J, with 11 bases in the middle. The CDR3 loop spans 16 amino acids. Germline V lookup: CDR1 SGHVS, CDR2 FNYEAQ.

The table lists this clone with a few counts. This rearrangement joins TRBV28 to TRBJ2-7; D not resolved. Germline V gene lookup returns CDR1 MDHEN and CDR2 SYDVKM. CDR3 length: 15 residues. V lost 2 bases and J lost 3, with 14 bases in between. The CDR3 bases are TGTGCCAGCAGTTTACCCACCTACTCAGGCTACGAGCAGTACTTC. This encodes CASSLPTYSGYEQYF. The full variable domain, with the rest looked up from reference TRBV28 and TRBJ2-7, is DVKVTQSSRYLVKRTGEKVFLECVQDMDHENMFWYRQDPGLGLRLIYFSYDVKMKEKGDIPEGYSVSREKKERFSLILESASTNQTSMYLCASSLPTYSGYEQYFGPGTRLTVT.

This sequence joins TRBV7-8 and TRBJ1-1; D possibly corresponds to TRBD1 (6 bases). This CDR3 spans 14 amino acids. V lost 1 base, J lost 7 bases, and 13 bases lay in between. Germline V gene sequence: CDR1 SGHVS, CDR2 FQNEAQ. The CDR3 DNA reads TGTGCCAGCAGCTTAGGGGTGGGACAACTTGAAGCTTTCTTT. This gives the protein CASSLGVGQLEAFF.

In regard to this clone: Other DNA sequences in the sample encode the same CDR3. The CDR3 region has the DNA TGCGCCAGCAGTGAGTCCGGACACCGCAATCAGCCCCAGCATTTT. It translates to CASSESGHRNQPQHF. The J gene is TRBJ1-5, the V gene TRBV10-2; perhaps TRBD1 as D (5 bases). CDR3 length: 15 residues. Trimming stripped 0 bases from V and 2 bases from J, with 8 bases between. CDR1 is WSHSY, CDR2 SAAADI, per germline.

This clone was counted only a few times. The V call is TRBV25-1, the J call TRBJ2-1, with a possible D match to TRBD2 (5 bases). The CDR3 sequence is 14 residues long. The V and J ends lost 1 base and 9 bases respectively, with 13 bases between them. Germline assignment: CDR1 MGHDK and CDR2 SYGVNS. CDR3 sequence reads: CASSELRESGEQFF. The DNA of the CDR3 is TGTGCCAGCAGTGAATTGAGGGAGTCGGGTGAGCAGTTCTTC.